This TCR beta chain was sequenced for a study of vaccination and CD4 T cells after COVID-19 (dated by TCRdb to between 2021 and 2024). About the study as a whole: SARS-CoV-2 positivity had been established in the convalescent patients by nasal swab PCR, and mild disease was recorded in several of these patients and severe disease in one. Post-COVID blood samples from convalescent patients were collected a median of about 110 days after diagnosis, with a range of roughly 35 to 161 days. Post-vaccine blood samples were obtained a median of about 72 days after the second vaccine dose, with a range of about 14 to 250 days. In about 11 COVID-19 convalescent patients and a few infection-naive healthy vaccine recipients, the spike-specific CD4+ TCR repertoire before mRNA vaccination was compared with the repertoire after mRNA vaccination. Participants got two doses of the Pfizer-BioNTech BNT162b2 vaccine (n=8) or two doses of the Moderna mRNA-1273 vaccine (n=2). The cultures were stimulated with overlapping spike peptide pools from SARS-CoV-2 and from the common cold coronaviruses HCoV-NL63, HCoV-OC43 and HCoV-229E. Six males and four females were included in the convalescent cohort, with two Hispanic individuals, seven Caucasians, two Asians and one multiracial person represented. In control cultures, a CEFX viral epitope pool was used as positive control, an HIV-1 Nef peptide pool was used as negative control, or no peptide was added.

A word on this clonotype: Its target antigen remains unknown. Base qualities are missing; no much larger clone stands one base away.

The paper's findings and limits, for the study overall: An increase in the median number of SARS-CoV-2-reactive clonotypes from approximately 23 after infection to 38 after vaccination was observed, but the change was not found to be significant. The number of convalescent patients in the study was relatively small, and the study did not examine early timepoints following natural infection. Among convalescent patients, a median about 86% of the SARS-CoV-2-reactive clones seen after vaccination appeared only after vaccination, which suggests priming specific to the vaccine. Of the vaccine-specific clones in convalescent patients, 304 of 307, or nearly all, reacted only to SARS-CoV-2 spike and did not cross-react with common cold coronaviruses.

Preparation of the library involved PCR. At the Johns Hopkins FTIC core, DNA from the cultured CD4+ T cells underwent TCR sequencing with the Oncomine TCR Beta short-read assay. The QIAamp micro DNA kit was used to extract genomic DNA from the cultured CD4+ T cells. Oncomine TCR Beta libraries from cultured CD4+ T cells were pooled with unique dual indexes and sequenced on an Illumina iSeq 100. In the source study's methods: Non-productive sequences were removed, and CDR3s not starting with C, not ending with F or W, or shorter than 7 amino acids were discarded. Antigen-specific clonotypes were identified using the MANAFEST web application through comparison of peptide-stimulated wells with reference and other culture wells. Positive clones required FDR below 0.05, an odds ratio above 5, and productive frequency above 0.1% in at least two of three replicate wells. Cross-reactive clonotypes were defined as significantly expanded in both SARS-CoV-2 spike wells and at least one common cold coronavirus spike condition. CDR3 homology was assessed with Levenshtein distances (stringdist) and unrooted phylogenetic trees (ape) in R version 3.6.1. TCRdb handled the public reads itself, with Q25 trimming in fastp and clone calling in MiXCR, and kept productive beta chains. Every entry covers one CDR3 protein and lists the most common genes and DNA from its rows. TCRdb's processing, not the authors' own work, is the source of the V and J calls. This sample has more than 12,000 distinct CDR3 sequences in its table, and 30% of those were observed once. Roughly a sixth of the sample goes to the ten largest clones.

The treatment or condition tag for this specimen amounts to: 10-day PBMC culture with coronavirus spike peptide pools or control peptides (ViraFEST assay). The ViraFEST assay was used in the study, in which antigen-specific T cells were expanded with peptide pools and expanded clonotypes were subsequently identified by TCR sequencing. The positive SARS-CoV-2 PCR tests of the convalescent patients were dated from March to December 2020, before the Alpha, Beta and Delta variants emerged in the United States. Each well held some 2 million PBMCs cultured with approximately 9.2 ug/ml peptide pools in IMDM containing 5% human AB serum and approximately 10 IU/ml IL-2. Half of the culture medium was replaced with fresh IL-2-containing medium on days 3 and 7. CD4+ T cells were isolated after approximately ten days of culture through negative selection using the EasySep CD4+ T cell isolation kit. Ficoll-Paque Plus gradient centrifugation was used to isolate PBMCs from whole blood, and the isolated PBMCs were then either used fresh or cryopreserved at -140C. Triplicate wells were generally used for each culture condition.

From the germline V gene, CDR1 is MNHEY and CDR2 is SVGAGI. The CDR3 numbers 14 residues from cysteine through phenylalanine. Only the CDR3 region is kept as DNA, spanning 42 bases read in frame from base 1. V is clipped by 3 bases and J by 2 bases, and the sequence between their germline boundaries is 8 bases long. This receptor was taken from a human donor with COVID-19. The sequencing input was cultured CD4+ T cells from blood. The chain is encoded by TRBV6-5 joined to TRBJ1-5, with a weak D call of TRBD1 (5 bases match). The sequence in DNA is TGTGCCAGCAGTTATCAGGGTGGCAATCAGCCCCAGCATTTT. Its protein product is CASSYQGGNQPQHF.